This T cell receptor beta chain is drawn from a study of cytomegalovirus exposure and HLA in healthy donors. Study-level information: When 350 to 500 donors were genotyped, approximately 80% of them were found to fall in the Caucasian-associated ancestry cluster. Findings of the study overall: With later analysis, a missense DCLRE1C variant became linked to TCR beta V- and J-gene trimming.

As concerns this clone: Its antigen is still unknown.

Researchers ran the PCR with 60 Vbeta and 13 Jbeta primers. The repertoire was sequenced with immunoSEQ multiplex PCR; TCRdb's copy has only in-frame clones and lacks some. The sample yields over 85,000 clones, approximately 83% seen once. Sequencing used PBMCs. The sequence was collected from a man aged 35 to 55 in good health and CMV-seronegative.

The CDR3 spells CASSPARGQEKLFF. The DNA for the CDR3 is TGTGCCAGCAGCCCCGCCAGGGGGCAAGAAAAACTGTTTTTT. The J gene is TRBJ1-4, the V gene TRBV16, with 8 bases fitting TRBD1. J gave up 8 bases and V 4 bases, and 6 bases lay outside the gene matches. This CDR3 is 14 amino acids long. Germline V lookup: CDR1 KGHSY, CDR2 FQNENV.